A single sample is the source of the 19 T cell receptor beta chains below, sequenced in a study of molecular identifiers for immune sequencing clone quantification. One entry per CDR3 protein results from TCRdb running MiXCR on the PCR reads. The table shows just under 65,000 distinct CDR3 sequences, with 17% occurring only once. What was sequenced was naive CD8+ T cells from blood, with Jurkat cell RNA spiked in. Subset noted: FACS-sorted CD8+CD4-CCR7+CD45RA+ naive T cells. The receptors shown here come from a human donor in good health. Some libraries in this study had Jurkat cell RNA spiked in.

This clonotype was observed at least ten times. The V gene is TRBV27, the J gene TRBJ2-7; tentatively, D is TRBD1 or TRBD2 (5 bases each). The CDR3 length is 14 residues. Germline CDR1 MNHEY, CDR2 SMNVEV (reference sequence). Trimming removed 2 bases from V and 2 bases from J, with 10 bases in between. DNA for the CDR3: TGTGCCAGCAGTTTACTTGGGGGTCCCTACGAGCAGTACTTC. Its protein product is CASSLLGGPYEQYF.

This clonotype was seen a handful of times. One junction end disagrees with the germline gene, perhaps due to a read error. J is TRBJ2-1 and V is TRBV6-6; D is unclear. This CDR3 region has 12 residues. Germline-derived CDR1 and CDR2 are MNHNY and SVGAGI (reference sequence). The CDR3 loop reads CASSYRVGEQSF. Here the CDR3 DNA reads TGTGCCAGCAGTTACAGGGTCGGTGAGCAGTCCTTC.

With regard to this clonotype: A much larger clone lies one base from this, so it may be a read error. The CDR3 does not close with the conserved phenylalanine or tryptophan, likely indicating a read error. The chain is built from TRBV5-3 and TRBJ2-5; 9 bases map to TRBD2. TRBV5-3 is reported as an ORF; its role is uncertain. After removal of 9 bases from V and 5 bases from J, the junction contained 14 bases not matched to a gene. The length of the CDR3 is 15 residues. The CDR3 DNA reads as TGTGCCACCGCTCTTAGGGCGGGAGGGATGGAGACCCAGTACCTC. Translated, it gives CATALRAGGMETQYL.

The V gene is TRBV12-5, the J gene TRBJ2-1; 10 positions agree with TRBD2. J gave up 4 bases and V 4 bases, and 10 bases lay outside the gene matches. The CDR3 loop spans 17 amino acids. Germline V gene data show CDR1 as LGHNT and CDR2 as FRNRAP. The CDR3 nucleotides read TGTGCTAGTGGTTCAACCTCACTAGCGGGAATTTACAATGAGCAGTTCTTC. Translated: CASGSTSLAGIYNEQFF.

This clonotype was found many times. V and J are TRBV7-9 and TRBJ2-7; the D gene could be TRBD1 or TRBD2 (5 bases each). Looked up from germline, CDR1 is SEHNR and CDR2 is FQNEAQ (reference sequence). This CDR3 is 14 amino acids long. The ends were cut back, 3 bases at V and 6 bases at J, with 15 bases in the middle. The CDR3 DNA follows: TGTGCCAGCAGCTTGGTAGGGGCGGGCTTCGAGCAGTACTTC. It codes for CASSLVGAGFEQYF.

This clonotype was detected ten times or more. This chain connects TRBV20-1 to TRBJ1-4; possibly TRBD1 for D (6 bases). CDR1 is DFQATT and CDR2 is SNEGSKA in the germline V gene (reference sequence). CDR3 length equals 16 residues. V lost 4 bases and J 2 bases, leaving 17 bases between the germline ends. In DNA form, the CDR3 reads TGCAGTGCTAACGCTTATGGGGGGCGGACTAATGAAAAACTGTTTTTT. Its translation: CSANAYGGRTNEKLFF.

Ten or more counts support this clonotype. The J gene is TRBJ2-3, the V gene TRBV4-3; TRBD1 or TRBD2 may be the D gene (5 bases each). The CDR3 loop spans 14 amino acids. The V gene's germline CDR1 is LGHNA and CDR2 YSLEER. V shed 3 bases and J shed 6 bases, with 13 bases lying between them. For the CDR3, the DNA is TGCGCCAGCAGCCACCTTGGGGACCTTGATACGCAGTATTTT. The encoded protein is CASSHLGDLDTQYF.

This clonotype was picked up many times. The chain has TRBV5-1 and TRBJ2-7, with 7 nucleotides matching TRBD1. V was pared by 4 bases and J by 2 bases, with 6 bases of the junction left unmatched. The germline V gene encodes CDR1 SGHRS and CDR2 YFSETQ. The CDR3 length is 14 residues. CDR3 in amino acids: CASSLGDSPYEQYF. CDR3 nucleotide sequence: TGCGCCAGCAGCCTAGGGGACAGTCCCTACGAGCAGTACTTC.

A note on this clonotype: This may stem from a read error, because a much larger clone lies one nucleotide away. The chain has TRBV28 and TRBJ1-5; D gene unclear. CDR3 length equals 14 residues. From germline, CDR1 is MDHEN and CDR2 SYDVKM. The CDR3 region has the DNA TGTGCCAGCCTCGAGGCGGGGTCAGCTCAGCCCCTGCATTTT. As protein: CASLEAGSAQPLHF.

This clonotype was seen repeatedly, ten times or more. The rearrangement uses TRBV20-1 and TRBJ2-2; D remains ambiguous. Germline V gene data show CDR1 as DFQATT and CDR2 as SNEGSKA (reference sequence). Trimming pared 0 bases from V and 0 bases from J, leaving 11 bases between. The CDR3 is made up of 16 amino acids. This CDR3 reads CSARDEGFTNTGELFF. The CDR3 coding sequence is TGCAGTGCTAGAGATGAAGGATTCACGAACACCGGGGAGCTGTTTTTT.

With respect to this clonotype: One base away lies a much larger clone, so this may be a sequencing read error. The gene calls are TRBV4-1 and TRBJ2-1; D is unresolved. Germline V gives CDR1 MGHRA, CDR2 YSYEKL. The CDR3 consists of 13 residues. The V end lost 8 bases, the J end lost 8 bases, and 16 bases lay between the germline ends. The CDR3 loop reads CASAYSHLDEQFF. DNA of the CDR3: TGCGCCAGCGCCTACTCTCATCTGGATGAGCAGTTCTTC.

This clonotype was counted a few times. A much larger clone differs from this one at a single base, so this may be a read error. This chain uses TRBV19 with TRBJ2-2, with 9 positions matching TRBD1. This CDR3 is built from 15 residues. Germline loops: CDR1 LNHDA, CDR2 SQIVND (reference sequence). J gave up 8 bases and V 6 bases, and 10 bases lay outside the gene matches. Here the CDR3 reads CASRNWTGVGGELFF. CDR3 DNA: TGTGCCAGTAGGAACTGGACAGGGGTAGGAGGGGAGCTGTTTTTT.

The chain is built from TRBV20-1 and TRBJ1-3; 9 nucleotides line up with TRBD1. Germline V gives CDR1 DFQATT, CDR2 SNEGSKA (reference sequence). The CDR3 consists of 18 residues. Losses at the gene ends were 0 bases for V and 2 bases for J; bases not matched to a gene: 11. The CDR3 region has the DNA TGCAGTGCTAGAGATTTAGGACAGGGGATGGTGACTGGAAACACCATATATTTT. Translated: CSARDLGQGMVTGNTIYF.

J is TRBJ2-1 and V is TRBV27; 11 nucleotides align to TRBD2. CDR1 is MNHEY and CDR2 is SMNVEV in the germline V gene (reference sequence). V lost 1 base, J lost 5 bases, and 4 bases stayed unmatched. The length of the CDR3 is 16 residues. The CDR3 nucleotides are TGTGCCAGCAGTTTATTGGGGACTAGCGGTAACAATGAGCAGTTCTTC. This sequence encodes CASSLLGTSGNNEQFF.

This clonotype was seen at least ten times. The chain links TRBV6-1 to TRBJ1-6; D is uncertain. Germline CDR1 reads MNHNS; CDR2 reads SASEGT. The V end lost 4 bases, the J end lost 0 bases, and 13 bases lay between the germline ends. CDR3 size: 17 residues. The CDR3 reads CASSVDGPSSYNSPLHF. CDR3 DNA sequence: TGTGCCAGCAGTGTCGACGGCCCGAGCTCCTATAATTCACCCCTCCACTTT.

This clonotype was detected a few times. The V call is TRBV19, the J call TRBJ2-1; D unclear. The CDR3 is 13 residues long. V was pared by 3 bases and J by 2 bases, with 5 bases between. CDR1 LNHDA and CDR2 SQIVND come from the germline V gene (reference sequence). The CDR3 loop is CASSMVPYNEQFF. The DNA of the CDR3 is TGTGCCAGTAGTATGGTCCCCTACAATGAGCAGTTCTTC. Full variable domain (rest looked up from reference TRBV19 and TRBJ2-1): DGGITQSPKYLFRKEGQNVTLSCEQNLNHDAMYWYRQDPGQGLRLIYYSQIVNDFQKGDIAEGYSVSREKKESFPLTVTSAQKNPTAFYLCASSMVPYNEQFFGPGTRLTVL.

Concerning this clonotype: This sequence may be a read error, since a much larger clone differs from it by one base. The V gene is TRBV27, the J gene TRBJ1-4; D might be TRBD1 (5 bases). Germline assignment: CDR1 MNHEY and CDR2 SMNVEV (reference sequence). The CDR3 covers 14 residues. The CDR3 spells CASSSPTVKEKLSF. The DNA of the CDR3 is TGTGCCAGCAGTTCCCCGACAGTTAAAGAAAAACTGTCTTTT.

In its sample, this clonotype was seen a few times. This chain connects TRBV5-6 to TRBJ1-1; D unresolved. Per germline, CDR1 SGHDT and CDR2 YYEEEE. Trimming removed 0 bases from V and 6 bases from J, with 15 bases in between. This CDR3 comprises 15 residues. The CDR3 reads CASSLALGDEAEAFF. The CDR3 region has the DNA TGTGCCAGCAGCTTGGCACTCGGGGATGAAGCTGAAGCTTTCTTT. Looking up the rest from reference TRBV5-6 and TRBJ1-1 gives the full variable domain: DAGVTQSPTHLIKTRGQQVTLRCSPKSGHDTVSWYQQALGQGPQFIFQYYEEEERQRGNFPDRFSGHQFPNYSSELNVNALLLGDSALYLCASSLALGDEAEAFFGQGTRLTVV.

Remarks on this clonotype: A read error may explain this, as a much larger clone is one base away. The rearrangement joins TRBV4-1 to TRBJ1-4; D is unresolved. Between the trimmed V and J ends, which lost 0 bases and 8 bases, there was a span of 10 bases. The germline V gene has CDR1 MGHRA and CDR2 YSYEKL. The CDR3 runs to 14 residues. CDR3 nucleotide sequence: TGCGCCAGCAGCCAAGATCCAGAGGAAGAAAAACTGTTTTTT. This sequence encodes CASSQDPEEEKLFF.